The 31 T cell receptor beta chains reported below all come from one sample, sequenced in a study of blood T cell repertoires in COVID-19. The method was immunoSEQ multiplex PCR; TCRdb's version includes in-frame clones alone and lacks a portion of them. The sample includes under 200,000 clones, 75% to 95% of them seen just once. Material for sequencing was peripheral blood. These receptors all come from a man between 45 and 60 years old with acute or convalescent COVID-19.

The V gene is TRBV30, the J gene TRBJ1-3, with 8 bases lining up with TRBD1. The germline CDR1 and CDR2 sequences are GTSNPN and SVGIG (reference sequence). The CDR3 consists of 15 residues. After removal of 3 bases from V and 7 bases from J, the junction contained 11 bases not matched to a gene. CDR3 loop: CAWRADARTGNTIYF. The CDR3 coding sequence is TGTGCCTGGAGGGCTGATGCGAGGACAGGGAACACCATATATTTT.

The J gene is TRBJ2-6, the V gene TRBV9; possible D gene TRBD1, 6 bases. With 0 bases removed from V and 0 bases from J, the gap between germline ends came to 13 bases. The germline CDR1 and CDR2 sequences are SGDLS and YYNGEE. The CDR3 loop spans 18 amino acids. CDR3 region: CASSVDPGEFSGANVLTF. DNA for the CDR3: TGTGCCAGCAGCGTAGACCCAGGGGAGTTCTCTGGGGCCAACGTCCTGACTTTC.

This chain links TRBV30 with TRBJ2-3; tentatively, D is TRBD1 (6 bases). CDR3 length: 14 residues. Germline loops: CDR1 GTSNPN, CDR2 SVGIG (reference sequence). V was pared by 0 bases and J by 4 bases, with 11 bases between. The CDR3 region has the DNA TGTGCCTGGAGTGTAGATGGGGGCGCAGATACGCAGTATTTT. Residues: CAWSVDGGADTQYF. The whole variable domain, remainder taken from reference TRBV30 and TRBJ2-3, is SQTIHQWPATLVQPVGSPLSLECTVEGTSNPNLYWYRQAAGRGLQLLFYSVGIGQISSEVPQNLSASRPQDRQFILSSKKLLLSDSGFYLCAWSVDGGADTQYFGPGTRLTVL.

This clone showed up just a few times. This sequence joins TRBV3-1 (or the pseudogene TRBV3-2) and TRBJ1-4, with D unclear. This CDR3 has 13 residues. The V end lost 4 bases, the J end lost 13 bases, and 16 bases lay between the germline ends. Germline V gene lookup returns CDR1 LGHDT and CDR2 YNNKEL (reference sequence). The CDR3 region has the DNA TGTGCCAGCAGCCCCAACCCCTCACAGACACTGTTTTTT. It is translated as CASSPNPSQTLFF.

This chain links TRBV24-1 with TRBJ2-3; 8 bases fit TRBD2. With 2 bases clipped from V and 6 bases from J, the junction kept 9 bases outside the gene matches. The length of the CDR3 is 16 residues. Germline V gene data show CDR1 as KGHDR and CDR2 as SFDVKD. Written as DNA, the CDR3 is TGTGCCACCAGTGATTCCCGGGAGGGACCGGGGGATACGCAGTATTTT. It encodes CATSDSREGPGDTQYF.

The chain has TRBV13 and TRBJ2-5; no reliable D call. V was pared by 5 bases and J by 5 bases, with 15 bases between. CDR3 length equals 14 residues. In germline, CDR1 is PRHDT, CDR2 FYEKMQ (reference sequence). CDR3 in DNA: TGTGCCAGCAGCGGTGGCCCCCCCTCTGAGACCCAGTACTTC. It is translated as CASSGGPPSETQYF.

The chain employs TRBV9 and TRBJ1-2, with D hard to call. V was shortened by 5 bases and J by 8 bases, with 10 bases between the two germline ends. The CDR3 runs 11 residues. The V gene's germline CDR1 is SGDLS and CDR2 YYNGEE. The CDR3 DNA reads as TGTGCCAGCAGAGAGGCGGGAGGCTACACCTTC. Translating gives CASREAGGYTF.

The chain couples TRBV15 to TRBJ1-6, with no clear D. The CDR3 is 12 residues long. Trimming pared 0 bases from V and 13 bases from J, leaving 7 bases between. Germline CDR1 LNHNV, CDR2 YYDKDF (reference sequence). CDR3 loop: CATSRDGNPLHF. For the CDR3, the DNA is TGTGCCACCAGCAGAGATGGCAATCCCCTCCACTTT.

This clone was observed a single time. The chain joins TRBV28 to TRBJ1-4; 8 bases line up with TRBD1. The CDR3 has 13 residues. Germline assignment: CDR1 MDHEN and CDR2 SYDVKM. J gave up 8 bases and V 6 bases, and 5 bases lay outside the gene matches. Here the CDR3 DNA reads TGTGCCAGCAGGACAGGGGACCTCGAAAAACTGTTTTTT. Translation gives CASRTGDLEKLFF.

The chain links TRBV7-8 to TRBJ2-7; 8 nucleotides align to TRBD1. Per germline, CDR1 SGHVS and CDR2 FQNEAQ. The trim removed 5 bases at V and 3 bases at J, leaving 3 bases unmatched. This CDR3 spans 13 amino acids. DNA of the CDR3: TGTGCCAGCAGCCCCAGGGGGCTCTACGAGCAGTACTTC. Its protein is CASSPRGLYEQYF.

The chain is built from TRBV28 and TRBJ1-5; 7 bases map to TRBD1. Trimming removed 6 bases from V and 6 bases from J; junction bases left unmatched: 8. CDR1 and CDR2 (germline): MDHEN, SYDVKM. This CDR3 has 14 amino acids. The CDR3 sequence is CASSSEGALQPQHF. The CDR3 DNA follows: TGTGCCAGCAGCTCGGAGGGGGCGCTTCAGCCCCAGCATTTT.

Only a few counts were recorded for this clone. The chain recombines TRBV6-6 with TRBJ1-2; 11 bases align to TRBD1. The CDR3 is made up of 15 amino acids. From germline, CDR1 is MNHNY and CDR2 SVGAGI (reference sequence). J was trimmed by 3 bases and V by 5 bases; bases with no gene match: 5. CDR3 sequence: CASSAPGQGDYGYTF. DNA for the CDR3: TGTGCCAGCAGTGCACCGGGACAGGGGGACTATGGCTACACCTTC.

V is TRBV3-1 (or the pseudogene TRBV3-2) and J is TRBJ1-1, with D uncertain. The CDR3 runs 12 residues. V lost 4 bases and J 9 bases, leaving 12 bases between the germline ends. Germline V gene data show CDR1 as LGHDT and CDR2 as YNNKEL (reference sequence). The CDR3 sequence is CASSPQPPQAFF. The CDR3 bases are TGTGCCAGCAGCCCACAGCCCCCCCAAGCTTTCTTT.

The chain is built from TRBV7-9 and TRBJ2-5; 7 nucleotides align to TRBD1. Germline loops: CDR1 SEHNR, CDR2 FQNEAQ (reference sequence). J lost 0 bases, V lost 4 bases, and 2 bases had no gene match. The CDR3 spans 14 residues. The CDR3 loop reads CASSSGQYQETQYF. The CDR3 nucleotides are TGTGCCAGCAGCTCGGGACAGTACCAAGAGACCCAGTACTTC.

The chain carries TRBV18 and TRBJ1-5, with TRBD1 matching 12 bases. The CDR3 consists of 16 residues. Trimming cost V 3 bases and J 11 bases; bases outside gene matches: 11. From germline, CDR1 is KGHSH and CDR2 LQKENI. CDR3 in amino acids: CASSPKPGQGARSQHF. CDR3 in DNA: TGTGCCAGCTCACCTAAGCCGGGACAGGGGGCTCGGTCCCAGCATTTT.

The chain carries TRBV6-5 and TRBJ2-3; possible D gene TRBD2, 5 bases. Between the trimmed V and J ends, which lost 3 bases and 2 bases, there was a span of 15 bases. The CDR3 covers 16 residues. CDR1 MNHEY and CDR2 SVGAGI come from the germline V gene. This CDR3 reads CASSYLNPRDTDTQYF. CDR3 sequence (DNA): TGTGCCAGCAGTTATTTGAATCCCCGGGACACAGATACGCAGTATTTT.

The chain has TRBV9 and TRBJ2-2; 7 nucleotides match TRBD2. V was pared by 3 bases and J by 5 bases, with 7 bases of the junction left unmatched. CDR1 is SGDLS and CDR2 is YYNGEE in the germline V gene. The CDR3 runs to 15 residues. The CDR3 loop reads CASSAGLGGTGELFF. Written as DNA, the CDR3 is TGTGCCAGCAGCGCGGGGCTCGGGGGGACCGGGGAGCTGTTTTTT. Variable domain in full (rest from reference TRBV9 and TRBJ2-2): DSGVTQTPKHLITATGQRVTLRCSPRSGDLSVYWYQQSLDQGLQFLIQYYNGEERAKGNILERFSAQQFPDLHSELNLSSLELGDSALYFCASSAGLGGTGELFFGEGSRLTVL.

The chain recombines TRBV7-6 with TRBJ2-3, with D possibly matching TRBD2 (6 bases). The ends were cut back, 4 bases at V and 6 bases at J, with 20 bases in the middle. CDR1 and CDR2 (germline): SGHVS, FNYEAQ. The CDR3 is made up of 16 amino acids. The CDR3 DNA follows: TGTGCCAGCAGCTCCGGCTCGTCGGCGGGGATTGATACGCAGTATTTT. Encoded protein: CASSSGSSAGIDTQYF.

This clone was detected a few times. The gene calls are TRBV4-2 and TRBJ2-7, with a weak D call TRBD1 (7 bases). The CDR3 runs 15 residues. V dropped 1 base and J dropped 2 bases, with 12 bases sitting between them. Germline-derived CDR1 and CDR2 are LGHNA and YNFKEQ. The CDR3 DNA reads TGTGCCAGCAGCCAAGGGGCGGGACAGACCTACGAGCAGTACTTC. Protein product: CASSQGAGQTYEQYF.

The V and J genes are TRBV9 and TRBJ2-7; 11 positions match TRBD2. CDR3 length: 16 residues. Germline CDR1 and CDR2: SGDLS and YYNGEE. V was clipped by 0 bases and J by 3 bases; unmatched bases: 5. CDR3 in DNA: TGTGCCAGCAGCGTAGGGGGACTAGCGGATTACTACGAGCAGTACTTC. Translation gives CASSVGGLADYYEQYF.

The rearrangement joins TRBV18 to TRBJ2-1, with D possibly being TRBD2 (7 bases). The CDR3 runs to 15 residues. Germline V CDR1 and CDR2: KGHSH, LQKENI. V lost 8 bases, J lost 1 base, and 15 bases lay in between. CDR3 protein: CASTNGGPSYNEQFF. In DNA, the CDR3 is TGTGCCAGCACGAACGGGGGGCCTTCCTACAATGAGCAGTTCTTC. Complete variable domain (other parts from reference TRBV18 and TRBJ2-1): NAGVMQNPRHLVRRRGQEARLRCSPMKGHSHVYWYRQLPEEGLKFMVYLQKENIIDESGMPKERFSAEFPKEGPSILRIQQVVRGDSAAYFCASTNGGPSYNEQFFGPGTRLTVL.

This clone was observed once. CDR3 nucleotide sequence: TGCGCCAGCTGCCCGGGGGGTTCTGGAAACACCATATATTTT. This encodes CASCPGGSGNTIYF. The rearrangement links TRBV5-1 to TRBJ1-3; tentatively, D is TRBD1 (5 bases). The CDR3 has 14 residues. V was trimmed by 7 bases and J by 1 base, leaving 12 bases between them. CDR1 is SGHRS and CDR2 is YFSETQ in the germline V gene.

This clone has a handful of counts. This CDR3 is CASSSGQGSTDTQYF. Written as DNA, the CDR3 is TGTGCCAGCAGCTCCGGACAGGGGAGCACAGATACGCAGTATTTT. V is TRBV6-2 or TRBV6-3 and J is TRBJ2-3, with 9 bases matching TRBD1. The CDR3 runs to 15 residues. Germline V lookup: CDR1 MNHEY, CDR2 SVGEGT. J was trimmed by 0 bases and V by 6 bases; bases with no gene match: 4.

This clone appeared once. This chain links TRBV15 with TRBJ1-2; unclear D gene. CDR1 is LNHNV and CDR2 is YYDKDF in the germline V gene (reference sequence). The V and J ends lost 1 base and 0 bases respectively, with 15 bases between them. The CDR3 length is 17 residues. The CDR3 bases are TGTGCCACCAGCAGAGGGGCCGCGTCCGAAGCTAACTATGGCTACACCTTC. Translating gives CATSRGAASEANYGYTF.

The DNA for the CDR3 is TGTGCCAGCAGCTTTAGCCAGGGAAACGGAAACATTCAGTACTTC. It is translated as CASSFSQGNGNIQYF. The rearrangement uses TRBV7-8 and TRBJ2-4, with D possibly being TRBD1 (5 bases). Between the trimmed V and J ends, which lost 3 bases and 6 bases, there was a span of 15 bases. The germline V gene has CDR1 SGHVS and CDR2 FQNEAQ. The CDR3 has 15 amino acids.

The chain employs TRBV7-3 and TRBJ2-1, with 12 bases matching TRBD2. The trim removed 4 bases at V and 7 bases at J, leaving 11 bases unmatched. CDR1 is SGHTA and CDR2 is FQGTGA in the germline V gene. The CDR3 consists of 17 residues. CDR3 DNA sequence: TGTGCCAGCAGCTCGCCTGGAACTAGCGGGAGGACAAATGAGCAGTTCTTC. Protein sequence: CASSSPGTSGRTNEQFF.

The rearrangement uses TRBV10-3 and TRBJ1-1, with TRBD1 as a possible D gene (6 bases). Trimming left V 0 bases short and J 6 bases short, with 14 bases between. Germline-derived CDR1 and CDR2 are ENHRY and SYGVKD. The CDR3 has 15 amino acids. CDR3 residues: CAISESTGRLPEAFF. The CDR3 DNA reads as TGTGCCATCAGTGAGTCAACAGGGAGATTACCTGAAGCTTTCTTT.

The chain employs TRBV12-3 or TRBV12-4 and TRBJ2-5; D possibly corresponds to TRBD1 (6 bases). The V end lost 4 bases, the J end lost 3 bases, and 9 bases lay between the germline ends. This CDR3 spans 13 amino acids. CDR3 bases: TGTGCCAGCAGTTCCTGGACAGAAGAGACCCAGTACTTC. Translation: CASSSWTEETQYF.

This clone showed up just once. The rearrangement joins TRBV19 to TRBJ2-3; 10 nucleotides agree with TRBD1. J was trimmed by 4 bases and V by 8 bases; bases with no gene match: 9. CDR1 is LNHDA, CDR2 SQIVND, per germline (reference sequence). There are 15 residues in the CDR3. CDR3 coding DNA: TGTGCCAGTGCAACGACAGGGGGCGGTGCAGATACGCAGTATTTT. Translating it yields CASATTGGGADTQYF.

The gene calls are TRBV6-1 and TRBJ1-1; no reliable D call. CDR1 and CDR2 from the germline V gene are MNHNS and SASEGT. There are 13 residues in the CDR3. V was cut by 2 bases and J by 2 bases, with 6 bases left in between. CDR3 nucleotides: TGTGCCAGCAGTGAATCTTTAAACACTGAAGCTTTCTTT. This translates into CASSESLNTEAFF.

The J gene is TRBJ1-5, the V gene TRBV23-1; 7 bases fit TRBD1. TRBV23-1 is designated an ORF whose function remains uncertain. Germline trimming cut 3 bases from V and 5 bases from J; bases unmatched to any gene: 4. This CDR3 has 14 residues. The CDR3 nucleotides read TGCGCCAGCAGTCACCGACAGGGAGATCAGCCCCAGCATTTT. Protein: CASSHRQGDQPQHF.